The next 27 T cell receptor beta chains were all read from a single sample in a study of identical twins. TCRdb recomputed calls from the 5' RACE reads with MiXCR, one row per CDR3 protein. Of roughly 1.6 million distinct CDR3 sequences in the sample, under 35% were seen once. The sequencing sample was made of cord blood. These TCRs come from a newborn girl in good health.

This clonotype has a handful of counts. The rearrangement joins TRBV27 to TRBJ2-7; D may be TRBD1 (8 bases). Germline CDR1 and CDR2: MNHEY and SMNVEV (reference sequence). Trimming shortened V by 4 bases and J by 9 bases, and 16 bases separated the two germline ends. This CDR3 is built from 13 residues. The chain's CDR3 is CASSYRGGRGQYF. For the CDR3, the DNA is TGTGCCAGCAGTTACAGGGGGGGGCGAGGGCAGTACTTC.

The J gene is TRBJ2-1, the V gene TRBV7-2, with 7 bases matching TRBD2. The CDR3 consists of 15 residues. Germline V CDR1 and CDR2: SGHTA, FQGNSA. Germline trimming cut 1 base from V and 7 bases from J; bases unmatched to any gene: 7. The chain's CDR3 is CASSLDLTSRNEQFF. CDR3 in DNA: TGTGCCAGCAGCTTAGACCTGACTAGCCGTAATGAGCAGTTCTTC.

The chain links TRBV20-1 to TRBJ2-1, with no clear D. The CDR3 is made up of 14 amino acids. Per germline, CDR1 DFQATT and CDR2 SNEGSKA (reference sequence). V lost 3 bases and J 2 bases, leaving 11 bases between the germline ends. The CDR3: CSASSLSPYNEQFF. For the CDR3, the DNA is TGCAGTGCTAGTTCCCTTTCTCCCTACAATGAGCAGTTCTTC.

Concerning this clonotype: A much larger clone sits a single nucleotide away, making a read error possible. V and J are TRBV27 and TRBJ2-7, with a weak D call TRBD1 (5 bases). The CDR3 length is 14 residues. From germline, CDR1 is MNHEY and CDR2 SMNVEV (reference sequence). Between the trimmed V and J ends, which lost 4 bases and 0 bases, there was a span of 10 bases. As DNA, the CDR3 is TGTGCCAGCAGTTGGAACAGGAGCTCCTACGAGCAGTACTTC. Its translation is CASSWNRSSYEQYF.

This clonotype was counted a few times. The CDR3 region has the DNA TGCGCCAGCAGCTTGGCTAGCGGGGTCCCGGGCCTTTTTTACGAGCAGTACTTC. Translation: CASSLASGVPGLFYEQYF. The chain carries TRBV5-1 and TRBJ2-7; TRBD2 aligns across 9 bases. Germline trimming cut 0 bases from V and 4 bases from J; bases unmatched to any gene: 14. The germline CDR1 and CDR2 sequences are SGHRS and YFSETQ. The CDR3 totals 18 residues.

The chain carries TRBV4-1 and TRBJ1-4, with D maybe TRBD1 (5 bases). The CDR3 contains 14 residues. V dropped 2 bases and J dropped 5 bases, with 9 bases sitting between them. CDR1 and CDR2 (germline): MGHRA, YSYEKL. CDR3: CASSQRQKNEKLFF. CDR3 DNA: TGCGCCAGCAGCCAAAGACAGAAAAATGAAAAACTGTTTTTT.

CDR3 in amino acids: CASSLRGQSSYNEQYF. The CDR3 DNA is TGTGCCAGCAGCTTAAGGGGGCAGAGCTCCTACAATGAGCAGTACTTC. The V and J genes are TRBV7-9 and TRBJ2-1; 7 bases are a match to TRBD1. With the DNA end fitting TRBJ2-7 better, the J assignment may be wrong. CDR1 SEHNR and CDR2 FQNEAQ come from the germline V gene (reference sequence). The CDR3 is 16 amino acids.

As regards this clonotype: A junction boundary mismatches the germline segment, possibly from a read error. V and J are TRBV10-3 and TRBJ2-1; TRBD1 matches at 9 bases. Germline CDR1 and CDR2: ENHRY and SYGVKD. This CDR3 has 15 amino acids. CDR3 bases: TGTGCCGTCAGTGGGGGGACAGGGAGTTACAATGAGCAGTTCTTC. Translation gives CAVSGGTGSYNEQFF.

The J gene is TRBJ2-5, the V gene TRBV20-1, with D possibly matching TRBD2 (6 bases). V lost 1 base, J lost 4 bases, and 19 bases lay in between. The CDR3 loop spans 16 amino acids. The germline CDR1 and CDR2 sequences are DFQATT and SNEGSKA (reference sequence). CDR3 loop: CSARGHRGSRSETQYF. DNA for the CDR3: TGCAGTGCTAGAGGCCACCGGGGGAGTCGGTCAGAGACCCAGTACTTC.

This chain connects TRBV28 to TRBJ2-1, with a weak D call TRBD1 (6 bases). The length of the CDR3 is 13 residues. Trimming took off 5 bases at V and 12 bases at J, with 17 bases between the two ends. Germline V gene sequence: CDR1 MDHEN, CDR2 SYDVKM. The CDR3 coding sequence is TGTGCCAGCAGTAAGACCACATTCAGGGGGCAGTTCTTC. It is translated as CASSKTTFRGQFF.

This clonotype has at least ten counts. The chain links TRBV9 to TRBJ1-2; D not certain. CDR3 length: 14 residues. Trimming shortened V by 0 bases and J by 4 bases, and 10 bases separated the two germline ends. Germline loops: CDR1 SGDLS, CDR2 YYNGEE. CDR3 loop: CASSVGAGIYGYTF. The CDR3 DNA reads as TGTGCCAGCAGCGTAGGCGCAGGTATCTATGGCTACACCTTC.

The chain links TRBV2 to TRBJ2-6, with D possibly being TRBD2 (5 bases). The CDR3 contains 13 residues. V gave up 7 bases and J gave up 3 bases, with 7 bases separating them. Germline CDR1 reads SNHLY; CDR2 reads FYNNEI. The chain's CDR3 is CASKEVGANVLTF. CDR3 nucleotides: TGTGCCAGCAAGGAGGTTGGGGCCAACGTCCTGACTTTC.

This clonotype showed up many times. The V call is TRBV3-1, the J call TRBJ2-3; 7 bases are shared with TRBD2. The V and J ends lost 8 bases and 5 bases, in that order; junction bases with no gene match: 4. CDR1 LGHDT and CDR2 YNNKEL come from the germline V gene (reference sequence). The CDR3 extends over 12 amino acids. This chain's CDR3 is CASRDYEDTQYF. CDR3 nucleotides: TGTGCCAGCCGGGACTATGAAGATACGCAGTATTTT.

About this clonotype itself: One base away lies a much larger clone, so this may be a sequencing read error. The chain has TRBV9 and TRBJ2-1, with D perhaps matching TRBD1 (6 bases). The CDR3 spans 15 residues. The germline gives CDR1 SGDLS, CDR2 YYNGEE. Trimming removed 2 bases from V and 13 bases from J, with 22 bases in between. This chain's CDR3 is CASSVSMLDRETQFF. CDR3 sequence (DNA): TGTGCCAGCAGCGTGAGTATGTTGGACAGAGAGACCCAGTTCTTC.

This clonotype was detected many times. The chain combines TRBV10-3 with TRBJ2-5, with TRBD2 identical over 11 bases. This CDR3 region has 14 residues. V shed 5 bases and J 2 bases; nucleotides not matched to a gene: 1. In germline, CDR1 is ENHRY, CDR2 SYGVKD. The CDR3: CAISTSGGQETQYF. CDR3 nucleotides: TGTGCCATCAGTACTAGCGGGGGTCAAGAGACCCAGTACTTC.

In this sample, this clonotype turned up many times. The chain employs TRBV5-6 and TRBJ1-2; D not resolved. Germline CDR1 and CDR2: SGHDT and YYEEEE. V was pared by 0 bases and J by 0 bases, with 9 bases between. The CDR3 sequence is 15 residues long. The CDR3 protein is CASSLGGLANYGYTF. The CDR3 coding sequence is TGTGCCAGCAGCTTGGGCGGTTTAGCTAACTATGGCTACACCTTC.

The CDR3 spells CASSSTLSNYGYTF. The CDR3 DNA follows: TGTGCCAGCAGTTCGACACTCTCTAACTATGGCTACACCTTC. The chain joins TRBV27 to TRBJ1-2; no clear D gene. V lost 4 bases, J lost 0 bases, and 9 bases lay in between. CDR1 MNHEY and CDR2 SMNVEV come from the germline V gene (reference sequence). This CDR3 comprises 14 residues.

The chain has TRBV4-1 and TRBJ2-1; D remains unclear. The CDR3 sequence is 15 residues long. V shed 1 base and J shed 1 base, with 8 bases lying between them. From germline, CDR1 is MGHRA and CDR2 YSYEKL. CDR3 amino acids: CASSQGQASYNEQFF. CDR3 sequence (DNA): TGCGCCAGCAGCCAAGGGCAGGCTTCCTACAATGAGCAGTTCTTC.

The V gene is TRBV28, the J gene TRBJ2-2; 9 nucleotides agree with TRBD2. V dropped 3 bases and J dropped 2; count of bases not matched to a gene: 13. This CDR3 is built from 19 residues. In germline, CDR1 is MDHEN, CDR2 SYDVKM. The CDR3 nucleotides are TGTGCCAGCAGTTTGCCCCATTCCAAGACTAGCGGAAACACCGGGGAGCTGTTTTTT. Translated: CASSLPHSKTSGNTGELFF.

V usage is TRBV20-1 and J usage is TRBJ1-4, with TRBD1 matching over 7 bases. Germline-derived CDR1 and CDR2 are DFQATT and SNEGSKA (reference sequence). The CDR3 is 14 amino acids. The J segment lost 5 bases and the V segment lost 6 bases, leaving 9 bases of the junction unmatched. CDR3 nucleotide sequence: TGCAGTGCACACAGGGGAGGGAAGAATGAAAAACTGTTTTTT. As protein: CSAHRGGKNEKLFF.

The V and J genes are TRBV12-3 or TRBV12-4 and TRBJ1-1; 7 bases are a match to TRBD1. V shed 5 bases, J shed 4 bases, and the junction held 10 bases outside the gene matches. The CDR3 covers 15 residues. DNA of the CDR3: TGTGCCAGCAGTGATCAGGGGGGGAGGGTCACTGAAGCTTTCTTT. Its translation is CASSDQGGRVTEAFF.

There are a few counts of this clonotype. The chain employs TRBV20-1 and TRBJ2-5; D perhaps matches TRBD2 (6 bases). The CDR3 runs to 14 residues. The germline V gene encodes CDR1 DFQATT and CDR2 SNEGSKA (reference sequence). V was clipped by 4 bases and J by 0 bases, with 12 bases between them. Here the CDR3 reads CSAIPGGYQETQYF. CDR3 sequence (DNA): TGCAGTGCTATCCCAGGAGGGTACCAAGAGACCCAGTACTTC.

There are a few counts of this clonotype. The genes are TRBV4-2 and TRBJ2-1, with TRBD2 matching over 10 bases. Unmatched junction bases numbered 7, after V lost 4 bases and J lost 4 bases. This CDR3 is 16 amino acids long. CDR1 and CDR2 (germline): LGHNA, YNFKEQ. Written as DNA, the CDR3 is TGTGCCAGCAGCCTTTCTAGCGGGAGCGGTTACAATGAGCAGTTCTTC. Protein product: CASSLSSGSGYNEQFF.

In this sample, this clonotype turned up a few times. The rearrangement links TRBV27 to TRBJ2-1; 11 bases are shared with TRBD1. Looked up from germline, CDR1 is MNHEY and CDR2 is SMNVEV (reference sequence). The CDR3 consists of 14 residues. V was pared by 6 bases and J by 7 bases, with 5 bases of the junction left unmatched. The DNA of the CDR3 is TGTGCCAGCAGCGGACAGGGGGCTTGGAATGAGCAGTTCTTC. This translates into CASSGQGAWNEQFF.

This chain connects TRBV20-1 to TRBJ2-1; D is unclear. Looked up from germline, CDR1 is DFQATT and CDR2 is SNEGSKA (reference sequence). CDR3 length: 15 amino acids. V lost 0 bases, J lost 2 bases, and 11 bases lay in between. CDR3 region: CSARDSERTYNEQFF. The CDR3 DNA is TGCAGTGCTAGAGATTCGGAAAGGACCTACAATGAGCAGTTCTTC.

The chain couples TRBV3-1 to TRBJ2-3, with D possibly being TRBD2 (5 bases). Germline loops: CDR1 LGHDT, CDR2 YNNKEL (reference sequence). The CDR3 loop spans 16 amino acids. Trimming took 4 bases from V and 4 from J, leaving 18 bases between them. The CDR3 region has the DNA TGTGCCAGCAGCCCTCGGCCTTTCGGGGTCCCAGATACGCAGTATTTT. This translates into CASSPRPFGVPDTQYF.

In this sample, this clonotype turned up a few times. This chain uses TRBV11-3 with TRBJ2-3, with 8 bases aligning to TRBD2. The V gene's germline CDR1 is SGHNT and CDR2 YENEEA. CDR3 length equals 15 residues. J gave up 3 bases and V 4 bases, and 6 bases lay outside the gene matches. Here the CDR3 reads CASSSSAGVTDTQYF. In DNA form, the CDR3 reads TGTGCCAGCAGCTCCTCAGCGGGAGTGACAGATACGCAGTATTTT.